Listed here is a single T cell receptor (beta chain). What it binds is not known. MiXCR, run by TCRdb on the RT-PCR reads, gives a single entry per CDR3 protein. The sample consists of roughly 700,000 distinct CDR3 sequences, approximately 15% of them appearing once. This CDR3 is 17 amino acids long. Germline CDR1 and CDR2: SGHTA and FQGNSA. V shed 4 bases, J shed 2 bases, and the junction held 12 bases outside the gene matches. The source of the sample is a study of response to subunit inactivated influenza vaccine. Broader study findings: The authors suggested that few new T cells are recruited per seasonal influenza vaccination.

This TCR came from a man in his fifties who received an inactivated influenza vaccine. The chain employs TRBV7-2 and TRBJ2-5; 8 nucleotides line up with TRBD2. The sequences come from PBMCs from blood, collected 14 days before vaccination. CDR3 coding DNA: TGTGCCAGCAGCTGGGGGATTACTAGCGGAGCTCAAGAGACCCAGTACTTC. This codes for CASSWGITSGAQETQYF. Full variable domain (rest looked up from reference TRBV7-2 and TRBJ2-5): GAGVSQSPSNKVTEKGKDVELRCDPISGHTALYWYRQSLGQGLEFLIYFQGNSAPDKSGLPSDRFSAERTGGSVSTLTIQRTQQEDSAVYLCASSWGITSGAQETQYFGPGTRLLVL.